Detailed here is one T cell receptor beta chain. Its antigen has not been determined. No per-base quality is available; no much larger clone lies one base away. Spanning cysteine to phenylalanine, the CDR3 consists of 13 amino acids. The sequence is cut down to CDR3 DNA, 39 bases in frame from base 1. Reading the germline V gene (reference sequence) gives CDR1 MNHEY and CDR2 SMNVEV. Trimming takes 6 bases from V and 1 base from J, and the germline ends sit 7 bases apart. These data originate in a study of T cell changes during pregnancy in multiple sclerosis (dated by TCRdb to the late 2010s). Notes on the research overall: The study examined how the T cell repertoire changed over the course of pregnancy in women with multiple sclerosis.

Libraries were made using the immunoSEQ multiplex PCR assay. The immuneACCESS repertoire file appears here via TCRdb, limited to in-frame rearrangements. These files lack a portion of the clones; in checked studies, under half of the deficit traces to unresolved V genes, and the cause of the others is not known. The sample table shows around 80,000 clones, and around 90% are seen once. The ten largest clones take up 1.4% to 1.5% of the sample. The TCR originated in a female donor with multiple sclerosis, enrolled in a pregnancy study. The specimen comprised peripheral blood, sampled before pregnancy. This receptor chain uses TRBV27 and TRBJ2-4, with no reliable assignment of the D segment. The CDR3 reads CASRTAAKNIQYF. The DNA sequence follows: TGTGCCAGCAGGACTGCGGCCAAAAACATTCAGTACTTC.